This T cell receptor (beta chain) was identified in a study of blood T cell repertoires in COVID-19 (dated by TCRdb to the early 2020s). Regarding the complete study: Samples from collaborators originated in the United States, Italy and Spain and spanned both the acute and convalescent phases of COVID-19. The material from the prospective study consisted of cDNA or gDNA derived from T cells, B-cell-depleted T cells, or PBMCs. Subjects who had been exposed to COVID-19, were actively infected with it, or had recovered from it provided the deeply sampled blood TCRbeta repertoires that made up the dataset. Where available, HLA class I and class II types were obtained from metadata supplied by the sample provider rather than from assay-based typing. A freely available public database, intended as a resource for researchers studying the immune response to SARS-CoV-2, is where the repertoires were released. Samples came from the ongoing ImmuneRACE study (first 160 participants) plus 1,254 subjects from 6 global collaborators. Nearly every sample came with metadata listing a de-identified subject ID, COVID-19 status, age in years and sex.

In regard to this clone: Its antigen is unknown. It has no much larger one-base neighbor in the sample; base qualities were not kept.

TCRbeta CDR3 regions were amplified from genomic DNA using the immunoSEQ Assay, a bias-controlled multiplex PCR. The source study handled its data this way. Within the assay, amplification of reference gene primers was used to estimate how many nucleated cells each sample contained. To quantify the absolute abundance of each unique TCRbeta CDR3 rearrangement, sequence reads were collapsed and filtered. For each sample, productive Simpson clonality was calculated as the square root of Simpson's diversity index across productive rearrangements. Drawn from immuneACCESS, this table holds only the in-frame rearrangements with V and J called that TCRdb kept. Clones are partly lost; checked studies trace under half to an unresolved V gene and leave the rest unexplained. V and J calls and clone size follow that table, whereas D and trimming were derived from the DNA. This sample lists roughly 260,000 clones; roughly 87% were detected once. The ten most abundant clones make up around 2.6% of the sample.

Broad study findings and their caveats: How much clinical and demographic metadata was included differed by source and by participant, and the metadata was provided uncurated.

The cysteine opens and the phenylalanine closes a CDR3 of 17 amino acids. Of the read, only the CDR3 DNA is kept; its 51 bases are in frame from base 1. Relative to germline, V is missing 0 bases and J is missing 1 base, with 9 bases of the junction outside any gene match. The germline V gene supplies CDR1 SGDLS and CDR2 YYNGEE. In the prospective study, participants were about 18 to 95 years old, resided in about two dozen geographic areas of the United States, and were enrolled through a virtual design. To assign participants to cohorts, the prospective study relied on clinical history that participants themselves reported in a screening survey and a study questionnaire. In the prospective study, whole blood, serum and a nasopharyngeal or oropharyngeal swab were collected from each participant by mobile phlebotomists. Participants in the prospective study had the option to provide additional blood draws and questionnaires over a roughly 2-month period. Before DNA extraction, prospective study blood samples were shipped either frozen or at room temperature.

This receptor was taken from a woman in her 30s with acute COVID-19. Material for sequencing was PBMCs or T cells enriched from blood (not recorded which). The V and J genes are TRBV9 and TRBJ1-2, with 7 junctional bases fitting TRBD1. The bases are TGTGCCAGCAGCGTAGATCCCGGACGGGACAGTAACTATGGCTACACCTTC. Protein translation: CASSVDPGRDSNYGYTF.